This T cell receptor beta chain was profiled in a study of blood T cell repertoires in COVID-19. Germline V gene lookup returns CDR1 MDHEN and CDR2 SYDVKM. The CDR3 has 16 amino acids. J lost 5 bases, V lost 5 bases, and 5 bases had no gene match. TCRdb keeps only in-frame clones here, not all; method: immunoSEQ multiplex PCR. The data hold approximately 150,000 clones, with roughly 93% observed a single time. Seattle's cohort entered during active infection and was followed longitudinally. Material: peripheral blood. V usage is TRBV28 and J usage is TRBJ2-5; 16 bases fit TRBD2. The sequence came from a man aged 18 to 30 with COVID-19, enrolled during active disease. The CDR3 DNA follows: TGTGCCAGCAGTCCGTCGGGACTAGCGGGAGGGGAGACCCAGTACTTC. This codes for CASSPSGLAGGETQYF.